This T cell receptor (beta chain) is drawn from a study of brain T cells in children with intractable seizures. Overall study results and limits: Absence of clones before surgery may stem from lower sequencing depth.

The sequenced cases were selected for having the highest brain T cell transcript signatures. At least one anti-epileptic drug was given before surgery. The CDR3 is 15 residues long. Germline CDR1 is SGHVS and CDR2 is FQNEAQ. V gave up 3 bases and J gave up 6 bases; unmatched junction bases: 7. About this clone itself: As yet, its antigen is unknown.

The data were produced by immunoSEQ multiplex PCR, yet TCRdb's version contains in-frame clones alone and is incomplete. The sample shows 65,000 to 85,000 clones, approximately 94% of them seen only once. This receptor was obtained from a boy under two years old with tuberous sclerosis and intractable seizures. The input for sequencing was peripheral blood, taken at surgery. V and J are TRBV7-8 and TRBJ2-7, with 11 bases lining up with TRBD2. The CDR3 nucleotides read TGTGCCAGCAGCTTTAGTAGCGGGGGGGCGCGCGAGCAGTACTTC. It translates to CASSFSSGGAREQYF.